A selection of T cell receptor beta chains follows, all from one sample in a study of stem cell transplantation in POMP-related autoinflammatory disease. TCRdb keeps only in-frame clones here, not all; method: immunoSEQ multiplex PCR. The sample has over a thousand clones; roughly 81% are singletons. Sequencing input: Tregs from PBMCs. The receptors shown here come from a human donor in good health. Each CDR3 is given with its conserved first and last residue. D genes are given only for firm matches. Clone size is shown for a subset of rows, as once, few, many or a class of expanded clone.

v_call: TRBV19
clone_size: NA
j_call: TRBJ2-3
d_call: NA
cdr3_aa: CASSIRGGTDTQYF
cdr3_nt: TGTGCCAGTAGTATACGAGGGGGCACAGATACGCAGTATTTT

v_call: TRBV6-5
clone_size: NA
j_call: TRBJ2-7
d_call: NA
cdr3_aa: CASSQGQAYEQYF
cdr3_nt: TGTGCCAGCAGTCAGGGACAAGCCTACGAGCAGTACTTC

v_call: TRBV2
clone_size: NA
j_call: TRBJ2-7
d_call: NA
cdr3_aa: CASSAWVGGSEQYF
cdr3_nt: TGTGCCAGCAGTGCCTGGGTCGGAGGGTCCGAGCAGTACTTC

v_call: TRBV9
clone_size: NA
j_call: TRBJ2-1
d_call: TRBD1
cdr3_aa: CASSVGAGQGAINEQFF
cdr3_nt: TGTGCCAGCAGCGTAGGTGCGGGACAGGGGGCTATTAATGAGCAGTTCTTC

v_call: TRBV19
clone_size: NA
j_call: TRBJ2-7
d_call: TRBD1
cdr3_aa: CASSPQGQASYEQYF
cdr3_nt: TGTGCCAGTAGTCCCCAGGGACAGGCCTCCTACGAGCAGTACTTC

v_call: TRBV18
clone_size: once
j_call: TRBJ2-7
d_call: NA
cdr3_aa: CASSPKWGTPPYEQYF
cdr3_nt: TGTGCCAGCTCACCAAAATGGGGGACCCCCCCCTACGAGCAGTACTTC

v_call: TRBV4-3
clone_size: NA
j_call: TRBJ2-5
d_call: TRBD2
cdr3_aa: CASSRRLAGQETQYF
cdr3_nt: TGCGCCAGCAGCCGTCGACTAGCGGGGCAAGAGACCCAGTACTTC

v_call: TRBV6-5
clone_size: NA
j_call: TRBJ1-5
d_call: NA
cdr3_aa: CASRLVSNQPQHF
cdr3_nt: TGTGCCAGCAGGCTAGTTAGCAATCAGCCCCAGCATTTT

v_call: TRBV7-2
clone_size: few
j_call: TRBJ2-3
d_call: NA
cdr3_aa: CASSKRQAGVLTDTQYF
cdr3_nt: TGTGCCAGCAGCAAACGACAGGCCGGTGTTCTCACAGATACGCAGTATTTT

v_call: TRBV5-1
clone_size: once
j_call: TRBJ2-5
d_call: TRBD2
cdr3_aa: CASSFLAGTEGETQYF
cdr3_nt: TGCGCCAGCAGCTTTTTAGCGGGAACGGAGGGAGAGACCCAGTACTTC

v_call: TRBV18
clone_size: NA
j_call: TRBJ1-4
d_call: NA
cdr3_aa: CASSTGAVRANEKLFF
cdr3_nt: TGTGCCAGCTCAACCGGGGCCGTCCGGGCTAATGAAAAACTGTTTTTT

v_call: TRBV7-8
clone_size: NA
j_call: TRBJ2-1
d_call: TRBD2
cdr3_aa: CASSLDGLAGVAYNEQFF
cdr3_nt: TGTGCCAGCAGCTTAGATGGACTAGCGGGAGTGGCCTACAATGAGCAGTTCTTC

v_call: TRBV30
clone_size: NA
j_call: TRBJ2-7
d_call: NA
cdr3_aa: CAWSVHRSSYEQYF
cdr3_nt: TGTGCCTGGAGTGTACACAGGAGCTCCTACGAGCAGTACTTC

v_call: TRBV27
clone_size: NA
j_call: TRBJ2-7
d_call: TRBD1
cdr3_aa: CASSFGTGGPYYEQYF
cdr3_nt: TGTGCCAGCAGTTTTGGGACAGGAGGTCCCTATTACGAGCAGTACTTC

v_call: TRBV4-3
clone_size: NA
j_call: TRBJ1-3
d_call: NA
cdr3_aa: CASSQVGGPSGNTIYF
cdr3_nt: TGCGCCAGCAGCCAAGTGGGGGGTCCCTCTGGAAACACCATATATTTT

v_call: TRBV28
clone_size: NA
j_call: TRBJ1-4
d_call: TRBD1
cdr3_aa: CASSFQGATNEKLFF
cdr3_nt: TGTGCCAGCAGTTTCCAGGGGGCAACTAATGAAAAACTGTTTTTT

v_call: TRBV6-1
clone_size: NA
j_call: TRBJ1-5
d_call: NA
cdr3_aa: CASSEAGRINQPQHF
cdr3_nt: TGTGCCAGCAGTGAAGCCGGACGGATCAATCAGCCCCAGCATTTT

v_call: TRBV7-9
clone_size: NA
j_call: TRBJ2-1
d_call: NA
cdr3_aa: CASSLGLAHSSYNEQFF
cdr3_nt: TGTGCCAGCAGCTTAGGCCTAGCCCATAGCTCCTACAATGAGCAGTTCTTC

v_call: TRBV18
clone_size: NA
j_call: TRBJ2-3
d_call: TRBD2
cdr3_aa: CASSQRGWTDTQYF
cdr3_nt: TGTGCCAGCTCACAGCGGGGGTGGACAGATACGCAGTATTTT

v_call: TRBV11-2
clone_size: once
j_call: TRBJ2-1
d_call: NA
cdr3_aa: CASSFTPNEQFF
cdr3_nt: TGTGCCAGCAGCTTTACTCCCAATGAGCAGTTCTTC

v_call: TRBV7-2
clone_size: NA
j_call: TRBJ2-7
d_call: NA
cdr3_aa: CASSLRSSGWYEQYF
cdr3_nt: TGTGCCAGCAGCCTGCGGTCCAGCGGGTGGTACGAGCAGTACTTC

v_call: TRBV6-4
clone_size: once
j_call: TRBJ1-2
d_call: NA
cdr3_aa: CASSPGVPLGGYTF
cdr3_nt: TGTGCCAGCAGTCCGGGCGTGCCCCTGGGTGGCTACACCTTC

v_call: TRBV18
clone_size: few
j_call: TRBJ1-6
d_call: NA
cdr3_aa: CASSGTGAIYNSPLHF
cdr3_nt: TGTGCCAGCTCAGGCACAGGAGCTATCTATAATTCACCCCTCCACTTT

v_call: TRBV20-1
clone_size: NA
j_call: TRBJ2-4
d_call: NA
cdr3_aa: CSAFSQNIQYF
cdr3_nt: TGCAGTGCGTTCAGCCAAAACATTCAGTACTTC

v_call: TRBV11-2
clone_size: NA
j_call: TRBJ2-7
d_call: NA
cdr3_aa: CASSLEHWTLYEQYF
cdr3_nt: TGTGCCAGCAGCTTAGAGCACTGGACCTTATACGAGCAGTACTTC

v_call: TRBV10-3
clone_size: NA
j_call: TRBJ2-2
d_call: TRBD2
cdr3_aa: CAIKTSGTGGELFF
cdr3_nt: TGTGCCATCAAAACTAGCGGGACGGGCGGGGAGCTGTTTTTT

v_call: TRBV27
clone_size: NA
j_call: TRBJ2-5
d_call: TRBD2
cdr3_aa: CASSAQGTTSGRAKTQYF
cdr3_nt: TGTGCCAGCAGTGCCCAGGGGACGACTAGCGGGAGGGCGAAGACCCAGTACTTC

v_call: TRBV15
clone_size: NA
j_call: TRBJ1-2
d_call: NA
cdr3_aa: CATSRSGSYGYTF
cdr3_nt: TGTGCCACCAGCAGAAGTGGGAGTTATGGCTACACCTTC

v_call: TRBV30
clone_size: few
j_call: TRBJ2-3
d_call: NA
cdr3_aa: CAWSVAKSTDTQYF
cdr3_nt: TGTGCCTGGAGTGTAGCCAAGAGCACAGATACGCAGTATTTT

v_call: TRBV10-3
clone_size: NA
j_call: TRBJ2-4
d_call: TRBD2
cdr3_aa: CAISEHRLAVIQYF
cdr3_nt: TGTGCCATCAGTGAGCACAGACTAGCTGTCATTCAGTACTTC